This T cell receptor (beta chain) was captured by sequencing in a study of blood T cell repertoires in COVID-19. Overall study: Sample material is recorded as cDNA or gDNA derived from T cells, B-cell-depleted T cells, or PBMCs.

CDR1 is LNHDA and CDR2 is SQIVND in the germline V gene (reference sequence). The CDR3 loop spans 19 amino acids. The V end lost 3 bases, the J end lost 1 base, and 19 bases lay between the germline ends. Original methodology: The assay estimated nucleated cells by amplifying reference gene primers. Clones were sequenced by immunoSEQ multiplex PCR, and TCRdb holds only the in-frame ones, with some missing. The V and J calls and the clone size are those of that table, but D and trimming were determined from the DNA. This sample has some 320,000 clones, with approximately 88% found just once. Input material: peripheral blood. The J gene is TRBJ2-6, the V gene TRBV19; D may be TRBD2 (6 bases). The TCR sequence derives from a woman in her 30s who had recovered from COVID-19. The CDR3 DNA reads TGTGCCAGTAGTATCGACCTTCGGGACTCCGCGTCTGGGGCCAACGTCCTGACTTTC. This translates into CASSIDLRDSASGANVLTF.